A selection of T cell receptor beta chains follows, all from one sample in a study of cytomegalovirus exposure and HLA in healthy donors. Clones were read by immunoSEQ multiplex PCR, and TCRdb kept only the in-frame ones, dropping some. The profile covers 200,000 to 250,000 clones, with roughly four fifths appearing a single time and more than 0.5% taken by the ten largest. Sequenced input: PBMCs. The receptors here all came from a woman in her 40s in good health and CMV-seronegative. Both conserved end residues are part of each CDR3. A D gene is named only where the DNA matches it firmly. The size entry is marked missing in some rows and otherwise reads once, few, many or a size class.

TRBJ1-1 TRBD1 TRBV7-3 . TGTGCCAGCAGCGGGCCGACAGGGACCGAAGCTTTCTTT CASSGPTGTEAFF
TRBJ1-1 . TRBV9 . TGTGCCAGCAGCATAACACAGCAAAACACTGAAGCTTTCTTT CASSITQQNTEAFF
TRBJ1-2 TRBD1 TRBV7-2 . TGTGCCAGCAGCCGACAGGGAGGAGATGGCTACACCTTC CASSRQGGDGYTF
TRBJ2-5 . TRBV5-1 . TGCGCCAGCAGCCTGTACCAAGAGACCCAGTACTTC CASSLYQETQYF
TRBJ1-2 TRBD1 TRBV2 . TGTGCCAGCCAGACAGGGCTAGTCGGCTACACCTTC CASQTGLVGYTF
TRBJ2-3 . TRBV2 . TGTGCCAGCAGTGAGGTGGGGGGAAGCACAGATACGCAGTATTTT CASSEVGGSTDTQYF
TRBJ1-1 TRBD1 TRBV19 few TGTGCCAGTAGTATGGGACAGGGTGGCACTGAAGCTTTCTTT CASSMGQGGTEAFF
TRBJ1-5 . TRBV4-2 . TGTGCCAGCAGCCCACTGGGGGGGGATCAGCCCCAGCATTTT CASSPLGGDQPQHF
TRBJ2-5 TRBD2 TRBV5-1 . TGCGCCAGCAGCTTGGCTAGCGGGGGACATACAGGGGAGACCCAGTACTTC CASSLASGGHTGETQYF
TRBJ2-3 TRBD2 TRBV19 . TGTGCCAGTAGGCTACTCGGGGGGGGCGATACGCAGTATTTT CASRLLGGGDTQYF
TRBJ1-4 TRBD1 TRBV18 . TGTGCCAGCTCGGACAGGGGCGGTGAAAAACTGTTTTTT CASSDRGGEKLFF
TRBJ1-1 . TRBV12-1 . TGTGCCAGCAGCCTAACCACCTCAGGGAGGGACCCAGGGAACACTGAAGCTTTCTTT CASSLTTSGRDPGNTEAFF
TRBJ2-7 TRBD1 TRBV5-1 . TGCGCCAGCAGCCACGGACAGGGAGGCGAGCAGTACTTC CASSHGQGGEQYF
TRBJ2-4 . TRBV7-9 . TGTTCCAGCAGCCCCTTTCTGACTGGACTAGCCAAAAACATTCAGTACTTC CSSSPFLTGLAKNIQYF
TRBJ2-1 TRBD1 TRBV9 . TGTGCCAGCAGCGGGGGACAGGGCCCCTACAATGAGCAGTTCTTC CASSGGQGPYNEQFF